Listed here are 30 T cell receptor beta chains from one sample, sequenced in a study of cytomegalovirus exposure and HLA in healthy donors. Here immunoSEQ multiplex PCR was the method, and the copy in TCRdb shows in-frame clones only, minus some. This sample carries 100,000 to 150,000 clones, 85% to 90% of them seen once, and the ten largest clones take 1.4%. Input material: PBMCs. The source of these receptors is a man younger than 40 in good health and CMV-seronegative.

V is TRBV30 and J is TRBJ1-1; D gene unclear. Trimming took off 0 bases at V and 3 bases at J, with 8 bases between the two ends. The CDR3 contains 13 residues. Germline V gives CDR1 GTSNPN, CDR2 SVGIG (reference sequence). DNA for the CDR3: TGTGCCTGGAGTGTACGTGAGGACACTGAAGCTTTCTTT. Encoded protein: CAWSVREDTEAFF.

This chain links TRBV30 with TRBJ2-3; 8 positions agree with TRBD2. The CDR3 spans 14 residues. The germline V gene encodes CDR1 GTSNPN and CDR2 SVGIG (reference sequence). With 2 bases clipped from V and 4 bases from J, the junction kept 5 bases outside the gene matches. The CDR3 spells CAWSFTGGSDTQYF. For the CDR3, the DNA is TGTGCCTGGAGTTTTACGGGGGGGTCAGATACGCAGTATTTT.

The V and J genes are TRBV6-5 and TRBJ2-7, with TRBD1 identical over 8 bases. Germline V gene data show CDR1 as MNHEY and CDR2 as SVGAGI. The CDR3 is 13 residues long. The J segment lost 7 bases and the V segment lost 4 bases, leaving 6 bases of the junction unmatched. CDR3 sequence: CASSFDRGLEQYF. CDR3 nucleotide sequence: TGTGCCAGCAGTTTTGACAGGGGCTTGGAGCAGTACTTC.

This rearrangement joins TRBV25-1 to TRBJ1-6, with D perhaps matching TRBD1 (6 bases). Trimming stripped 3 bases from V and 10 bases from J, with 16 bases between. Germline V gene data show CDR1 as MGHDK and CDR2 as SYGVNS. The CDR3 totals 15 residues. For the CDR3, the DNA is TGTGCCAGCAGTGATTCAGCAGGGACAAGATCACCCCTCCACTTT. Its translation: CASSDSAGTRSPLHF.

This clone was seen a few times. This rearrangement joins TRBV4-1 to TRBJ2-3; TRBD2 matches 7 bases. J was trimmed by 5 bases and V by 6 bases; bases with no gene match: 8. The CDR3 is 14 amino acids. Looked up from germline, CDR1 is MGHRA and CDR2 is YSYEKL. The CDR3 reads CASRLAHRVDTQYF. The CDR3 DNA follows: TGCGCCAGCAGACTAGCGCATCGGGTAGATACGCAGTATTTT.

The V and J genes are TRBV27 and TRBJ2-3; 8 nucleotides line up with TRBD2. CDR1 is MNHEY, CDR2 SMNVEV, per germline (reference sequence). This CDR3 has 15 residues. V trimming: 7 bases; J trimming: 5 bases; junction bases outside the gene matches: 11. The CDR3 is CASTPSGYPGDTQYF. The CDR3 DNA is TGTGCCAGCACCCCTAGCGGGTACCCAGGAGATACGCAGTATTTT.

This sequence joins TRBV6-5 and TRBJ1-1; D is undetermined. V was clipped by 2 bases and J by 1 base, with 11 bases between them. Per the germline V gene, CDR1 is MNHEY and CDR2 is SVGAGI. This CDR3 spans 15 amino acids. The DNA of the CDR3 is TGTGCCAGCAGTTACACGAGGTACGGGAACACTGAAGCTTTCTTT. The encoded protein is CASSYTRYGNTEAFF.

V gene TRBV7-9 combines with J gene TRBJ2-7; possible D gene TRBD2, 5 bases. V shed 3 bases and J shed 2 bases, with 11 bases lying between them. Germline V gives CDR1 SEHNR, CDR2 FQNEAQ (reference sequence). This CDR3 has 14 amino acids. DNA for the CDR3: TGTGCCAGCAGCTTCTACGGGAAGGCCTACGAGCAGTACTTC. Encoded protein: CASSFYGKAYEQYF.

This clone has a single count. This rearrangement joins TRBV5-1 to TRBJ2-7, with 7 bases aligning to TRBD2. V gave up 5 bases and J gave up 5 bases; unmatched junction bases: 7. This CDR3 spans 13 amino acids. CDR1 and CDR2 from the germline V gene are SGHRS and YFSETQ. CDR3 amino acids: CASSWDYPNEQYF. The CDR3 nucleotides read TGCGCCAGCAGTTGGGACTACCCCAACGAGCAGTACTTC.

This sequence joins TRBV13 and TRBJ2-7, with 11 bases matching TRBD2. CDR3 length: 13 residues. The trim removed 0 bases at V and 12 bases at J, leaving 4 bases unmatched. The germline CDR1 and CDR2 sequences are PRHDT and FYEKMQ (reference sequence). The CDR3 sequence is CASSLGTSGIPYF. The CDR3, as DNA: TGTGCCAGCAGCTTAGGGACTAGCGGGATTCCGTACTTC.

The V call is TRBV21-1, the J call TRBJ1-4; TRBD1 reflects the table's D call only, with no check against the DNA. TRBV21-1 is tagged as a pseudogene. CDR3 length: 17 amino acids. The CDR3 DNA reads TGTGCCAGCAGCAAAGATAGATGGGGCTGCCCTAATGAAAAACTGTTTTTT. Its protein product is CASSKDRWGCPNEKLFF.

V usage is TRBV2 and J usage is TRBJ1-5; the match to TRBD1 covers 12 bases. V gave up 6 bases and J gave up 7 bases; unmatched junction bases: 7. Per the germline V gene, CDR1 is SNHLY and CDR2 is FYNNEI. The CDR3 extends over 15 amino acids. CDR3 in DNA: TGTGCCAGCAGCTGGGACAGGGGGCTGACCCAGCCCCAGCATTTT. Encoded protein: CASSWDRGLTQPQHF. Full variable domain (missing parts from reference TRBV2 and TRBJ1-5): EPEVTQTPSHQVTQMGQEVILRCVPISNHLYFYWYRQILGQKVEFLVSFYNNEISEKSEIFDDQFSVERPDGSNFTLKIRSTKLEDSAMYFCASSWDRGLTQPQHFGDGTRLSIL.

The V call is TRBV2, the J call TRBJ1-4, with D possibly being TRBD1 (6 bases). The CDR3 loop spans 16 amino acids. CDR1 and CDR2 from the germline V gene are SNHLY and FYNNEI. V was cut by 5 bases and J by 4 bases, with 17 bases left in between. The CDR3 is CASSTEQGHGNEKLFF. CDR3 nucleotide sequence: TGTGCCAGCAGTACAGAGCAGGGACACGGTAATGAAAAACTGTTTTTT.

The rearrangement links TRBV11-2 to TRBJ2-1; TRBD2 matches 13 bases. Germline-derived CDR1 and CDR2 are SGHAT and FQNNGV. V lost 4 bases to trimming and J lost 7 bases; unmatched junction nucleotides: 4. The CDR3 spans 15 residues. The DNA for the CDR3 is TGTGCCAGCAGCTCTCAGGGACTAGCGGGAAATGAGCAGTTCTTC. It is translated as CASSSQGLAGNEQFF. Filled out from reference TRBV11-2 and TRBJ2-1, the complete variable domain reads EAGVAQSPRYKIIEKRQSVAFWCNPISGHATLYWYQQILGQGPKLLIQFQNNGVVDDSQLPKDRFSAERLKGVDSTLKIQPAKLEDSAVYLCASSSQGLAGNEQFFGPGTRLTVL.

This clone was counted between two and nine times. The chain employs TRBV2 and TRBJ1-6, with a weak D call TRBD1 (5 bases). V lost 4 bases, J lost 9 bases, and 13 bases lay in between. The CDR3 is 14 residues long. Germline CDR1 and CDR2: SNHLY and FYNNEI. The CDR3 here is CASSGFRDGSPLHF. Here the CDR3 DNA reads TGTGCCAGCAGTGGCTTCAGGGATGGTTCACCCCTCCACTTT.

The J gene is TRBJ2-7, the V gene TRBV19, with TRBD1 identical over 10 bases. V trimming: 7 bases; J trimming: 1 base; junction bases outside the gene matches: 4. This CDR3 is built from 14 residues. Germline values: CDR1 LNHDA, CDR2 SQIVND (reference sequence). The CDR3 nucleotides are TGTGCCAGTATCCCGGGACAGGGGTCCTACGAGCAGTACTTC. This translates into CASIPGQGSYEQYF.

The chain carries TRBV5-1 and TRBJ2-4, with 12 bases identical to TRBD2. This CDR3 has 17 amino acids. V shed 5 bases, J shed 0 bases, and the junction held 6 bases outside the gene matches. CDR1 is SGHRS and CDR2 is YFSETQ in the germline V gene. The CDR3 nucleotides read TGCGCCAGCAGACCCGGACTAGCGGGGCTAGCCAAAAACATTCAGTACTTC. Its translation: CASRPGLAGLAKNIQYF.

The V call is TRBV27, the J call TRBJ2-1, with 8 bases that match TRBD1. Trimming cost V 3 bases and J 12 bases; bases outside gene matches: 16. The CDR3 is made up of 16 amino acids. The V gene's germline CDR1 is MNHEY and CDR2 SMNVEV (reference sequence). CDR3 nucleotide sequence: TGTGCCAGCAGTTTCTCCGGCCGGGACAGGTCATGGGGGCAGTTCTTC. It codes for CASSFSGRDRSWGQFF.

V gene TRBV4-1 combines with J gene TRBJ2-1; perhaps TRBD2 as D (6 bases). Germline V lookup: CDR1 MGHRA, CDR2 YSYEKL. This CDR3 comprises 15 residues. V shed 1 base and J shed 3 bases, with 10 bases lying between them. CDR3 in DNA: TGCGCCAGCAGCCAAGGACTAGGGTTCTACAATGAGCAGTTCTTC. The encoded protein is CASSQGLGFYNEQFF.

This clone was recorded a few times. This chain joins TRBV4-1 and TRBJ1-2; 7 nucleotides align to TRBD1. This CDR3 is 14 amino acids long. Germline assignment: CDR1 MGHRA and CDR2 YSYEKL. J was trimmed by 3 bases and V by 0 bases; bases with no gene match: 1. CDR3 DNA: TGCGCCAGCAGCCAAGACGGACAGGACTATGGCTACACCTTC. Translating it yields CASSQDGQDYGYTF.

The V call is TRBV7-2, the J call TRBJ2-1; 10 nucleotides line up with TRBD2. V shed 5 bases, J shed 5 bases, and the junction held 6 bases outside the gene matches. The CDR3 is 15 residues long. Germline CDR1 is SGHTA and CDR2 is FQGNSA. The CDR3 is CASSDSGGLNNEQFF. CDR3 nucleotides: TGTGCCAGCAGCGATAGCGGGGGGCTCAACAATGAGCAGTTCTTC.

The chain recombines TRBV6-5 with TRBJ2-7; 7 nucleotides align to TRBD1. The J segment lost 2 bases and the V segment lost 7 bases, leaving 8 bases of the junction unmatched. The length of the CDR3 is 14 residues. Germline V gives CDR1 MNHEY, CDR2 SVGAGI. The CDR3 here is CASTHRDSTYEQYF. The CDR3 nucleotides are TGTGCCAGCACTCACCGGGACAGTACCTACGAGCAGTACTTC.

The chain couples TRBV18 to TRBJ2-5; 13 nucleotides agree with TRBD2. With V trimmed by 3 bases and J by 5 bases, 6 bases remained unmatched. The V gene's germline CDR1 is KGHSH and CDR2 LQKENI. This CDR3 comprises 16 residues. This CDR3 is CASSPTSGRAGETQYF. The CDR3 DNA reads TGTGCCAGCTCACCCACTAGCGGGAGGGCCGGTGAGACCCAGTACTTC.

The V and J genes are TRBV7-9 and TRBJ1-1, with D possibly TRBD1 on 6 matching bases. CDR1 is SEHNR and CDR2 is FQNEAQ in the germline V gene (reference sequence). V was pared by 5 bases and J by 4 bases, with 17 bases between. CDR3 size: 15 residues. The CDR3 sequence is CASSLGSGVGTEAFF. In DNA form, the CDR3 reads TGTGCCAGCAGCCTAGGGTCAGGGGTAGGCACTGAAGCTTTCTTT.

The chain recombines TRBV7-9 with TRBJ2-3, with 7 bases aligning to TRBD2. CDR1 SEHNR and CDR2 FQNEAQ come from the germline V gene (reference sequence). The CDR3 extends over 14 amino acids. V dropped 3 bases and J dropped 4; count of bases not matched to a gene: 4. The CDR3 region has the DNA TGTGCCAGCAGCTTGGGAGGGAGGGCAGATACGCAGTATTTT. Translating gives CASSLGGRADTQYF.

J is TRBJ2-2 and V is TRBV11-2, with D possibly matching TRBD2 (6 bases). CDR1 and CDR2 from the germline V gene are SGHAT and FQNNGV. Trimming took 5 bases from V and 6 from J, leaving 22 bases between them. CDR3 length equals 17 residues. This chain's CDR3 is CASSLHSRLEYSGELFF. CDR3 sequence (DNA): TGTGCCAGCAGCCTCCACTCTCGACTAGAGTATTCCGGGGAGCTGTTTTTT.

The J gene is TRBJ1-1, the V gene TRBV30; 7 nucleotides agree with TRBD1. V was clipped by 3 bases and J by 6 bases; unmatched bases: 16. The germline gives CDR1 GTSNPN, CDR2 SVGIG (reference sequence). The CDR3 is 16 residues long. CDR3 sequence (DNA): TGTGCCTGGAGCGTAGGGGGCGGATGGGGGTCTGCTGAAGCTTTCTTT. Translating it yields CAWSVGGGWGSAEAFF. Variable domain in full (rest from reference TRBV30 and TRBJ1-1): SQTIHQWPATLVQPVGSPLSLECTVEGTSNPNLYWYRQAAGRGLQLLFYSVGIGQISSEVPQNLSASRPQDRQFILSSKKLLLSDSGFYLCAWSVGGGWGSAEAFFGQGTRLTVV.

This sequence joins TRBV30 and TRBJ2-7; TRBD1 aligns across 7 bases. Trimming took 3 bases from V and 3 from J; bases not matched to a gene: 11. The CDR3 is made up of 15 amino acids. CDR1 and CDR2 (germline): GTSNPN, SVGIG (reference sequence). In DNA form, the CDR3 reads TGTGCCTGGAGAGACAGGGTGATTAATGTCTACGAGCAGTACTTC. Translated: CAWRDRVINVYEQYF. The full variable domain, its missing parts supplied by reference TRBV30 and TRBJ2-7, is SQTIHQWPATLVQPVGSPLSLECTVEGTSNPNLYWYRQAAGRGLQLLFYSVGIGQISSEVPQNLSASRPQDRQFILSSKKLLLSDSGFYLCAWRDRVINVYEQYFGPGTRLTVT.

CDR3 region: CASRLYRDRFLEAFF. The CDR3 DNA reads TGTGCCAGCAGGTTATACCGGGACAGGTTTCTGGAAGCTTTCTTT. The gene calls are TRBV25-1 and TRBJ1-1; 8 bases are a match to TRBD1. The CDR3 runs 15 residues. J was trimmed by 8 bases and V by 6 bases; bases with no gene match: 14. Germline V gene sequence: CDR1 MGHDK, CDR2 SYGVNS.

J is TRBJ2-7 and V is TRBV12-5; possibly TRBD1 for D (6 bases). Germline CDR1 reads LGHNT; CDR2 reads FRNRAP. Trimming removed 1 base at V and 3 bases at J, with 10 bases between. The CDR3 is made up of 14 amino acids. CDR3 protein: CASGLGPQGYEQYF. For the CDR3, the DNA is TGTGCTAGTGGTTTGGGGCCACAGGGCTACGAGCAGTACTTC.